This T cell receptor (beta chain) was identified during a study of T cell changes during pregnancy in multiple sclerosis. The J segment lost 5 bases and the V segment lost 4 bases, leaving 7 bases of the junction unmatched. CDR1 and CDR2 from the germline V gene are MDHEN and SYDVKM. The CDR3 spans 15 residues. Concerning this clone itself: The same CDR3 can be traced to other DNA sequences in this sample.

This table comes from immunoSEQ multiplex PCR, and its TCRdb copy is limited to in-frame clones, with some not included. There are under 110,000 clones in the sample; 85% to 95% occur only once, and less than 2% lies in the top ten. Source: peripheral blood, taken after pregnancy. The rearrangement joins TRBV28 to TRBJ1-5; 8 bases are a match to TRBD1. The clonotype was recovered from a female donor with multiple sclerosis, enrolled in a pregnancy study. The CDR3 bases are TGTGCCAGCAGTTCTGGACAGGGTCGGGATCAGCCCCAGCATTTT. Translated: CASSSGQGRDQPQHF. The whole variable domain, remainder taken from reference TRBV28 and TRBJ1-5, is DVKVTQSSRYLVKRTGEKVFLECVQDMDHENMFWYRQDPGLGLRLIYFSYDVKMKEKGDIPEGYSVSREKKERFSLILESASTNQTSMYLCASSSGQGRDQPQHFGDGTRLSIL.